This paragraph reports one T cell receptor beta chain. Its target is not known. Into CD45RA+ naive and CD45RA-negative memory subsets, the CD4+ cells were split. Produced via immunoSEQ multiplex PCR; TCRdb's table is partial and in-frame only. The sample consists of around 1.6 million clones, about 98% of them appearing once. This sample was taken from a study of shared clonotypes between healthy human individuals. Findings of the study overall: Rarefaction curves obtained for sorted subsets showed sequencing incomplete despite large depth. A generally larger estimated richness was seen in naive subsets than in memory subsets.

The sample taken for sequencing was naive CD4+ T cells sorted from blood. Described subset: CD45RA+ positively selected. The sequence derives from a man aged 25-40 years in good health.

The CDR3 bases are TGTGCCAGCTCACTTCCCGGAAGTTCAACGGATACGCAGTATTTT. Translated, it gives CASSLPGSSTDTQYF. J is TRBJ2-3 and V is TRBV18, with D unclear. Per the germline V gene, CDR1 is KGHSH and CDR2 is LQKENI. The germline V and J ends were trimmed by 4 bases and 6 bases, with 17 bases remaining between them. The CDR3 covers 15 residues.